The 14 T cell receptor beta chains below come from one sample, sequenced in a study of blood T cell repertoires in COVID-19 (dated by TCRdb to about 2020). Libraries were made using the immunoSEQ multiplex PCR assay. TCRdb stores this immuneACCESS table with in-frame sequences only. Part of the clones is absent; in the studies checked, under half of the shortfall reflects unresolved V genes, and no reason is known for the rest. In this sample the table shows approximately 220,000 clones, under 90% of which occur a single time. Jointly, the top ten make up 3.5% to 4% of the sample. Input material: PBMCs or T cells enriched from blood (not recorded which). These TCRs come from a woman between 40 and 55 years old who had been exposed to COVID-19.

CDR3 residues: CASSTIGRGAEAFF. The CDR3 DNA sequence: TGTGCCAGTAGTACTATAGGCCGGGGGGCTGAAGCTTTCTTT. The chain has TRBV19 and TRBJ1-1; weak D call: TRBD1 (5 bases). The CDR3 extends over 14 amino acids. Trimming shortened V by 4 bases and J by 6 bases, and 15 bases separated the two germline ends. CDR1 and CDR2 (germline): LNHDA, SQIVND (reference sequence).

This clone was found once. The chain carries TRBV28 and TRBJ2-3; D perhaps matches TRBD1 (5 bases). The CDR3 covers 15 residues. The germline V gene encodes CDR1 MDHEN and CDR2 SYDVKM. The V end was cut by 5 bases, the J end by 0 bases, with 12 bases between. The CDR3 DNA sequence: TGTGCCAGCAGTCCAGGGTACGGGAGCACAGATACGCAGTATTTT. Translation gives CASSPGYGSTDTQYF.

This clone is a singleton in its sample. The genes are TRBV28 and TRBJ1-2; maybe TRBD1 (5 bases). Deletions cut 0 bases from V and 5 bases from J, with 13 bases between. Germline V gene lookup returns CDR1 MDHEN and CDR2 SYDVKM. The CDR3 spans 15 residues. The CDR3 sequence is CASSLWVREGYGYTF. The DNA for the CDR3 is TGTGCCAGCAGTTTATGGGTCAGGGAAGGATATGGCTACACCTTC.

The chain recombines TRBV7-6 with TRBJ1-4; D is undetermined. Trimming pared 3 bases from V and 6 bases from J, leaving 11 bases between. This CDR3 region has 14 residues. Germline loops: CDR1 SGHVS, CDR2 FNYEAQ. The CDR3 region has the DNA TGTGCCAGCAGCTTTGACGGACTGGATGAAAAACTGTTTTTT. Protein: CASSFDGLDEKLFF.

This rearrangement joins TRBV7-2 to TRBJ1-2; 8 nucleotides agree with TRBD1. Trimming took 0 bases from V and 10 from J; bases not matched to a gene: 7. Germline-derived CDR1 and CDR2 are SGHTA and FQGNSA. This CDR3 spans 14 amino acids. This chain's CDR3 is CASSLAADRVSYTF. The CDR3 DNA follows: TGTGCCAGCAGCTTAGCGGCGGACAGGGTTTCCTACACCTTC.

The chain couples TRBV19 to TRBJ2-6; tentative D call: TRBD2 (5 bases). V was pared by 1 base and J by 0 bases, with 16 bases between. Germline CDR1 reads LNHDA; CDR2 reads SQIVND (reference sequence). The CDR3 loop spans 19 amino acids. CDR3 bases: TGTGCCAGTAGTATAGGTGCTGGACTCCCATACTCTGGGGCCAACGTCCTGACTTTC. Residues: CASSIGAGLPYSGANVLTF.

The chain is built from TRBV15 and TRBJ2-2, with a tentative D call TRBD2 (5 bases). The germline V gene has CDR1 LNHNV and CDR2 YYDKDF (reference sequence). The V end lost 5 bases, the J end lost 4 bases, and 11 bases lay between the germline ends. This CDR3 comprises 14 residues. Written as DNA, the CDR3 is TGTGCCACCAGCCCCCGAGGAGGCACCGGGGAGCTGTTTTTT. Translation: CATSPRGGTGELFF.

V is TRBV7-2 and J is TRBJ2-1; no reliable D call. V was clipped by 6 bases and J by 4 bases, with 16 bases between them. The germline CDR1 and CDR2 sequences are SGHTA and FQGNSA. The CDR3 spans 15 residues. In DNA form, the CDR3 reads TGTGCCAGCAGATATCGCGGTCCCGGGTACAATGAGCAGTTCTTC. Translated, it gives CASRYRGPGYNEQFF.

The J gene is TRBJ1-1, the V gene TRBV18, with TRBD1 matching 12 bases. This CDR3 is 15 amino acids long. V was pared by 6 bases and J by 3 bases, with 5 bases of the junction left unmatched. Germline V gene sequence: CDR1 KGHSH, CDR2 LQKENI. CDR3 in amino acids: CASSAGQGAHTEAFF. The CDR3 DNA sequence: TGTGCCAGCTCGGCGGGACAGGGGGCCCACACTGAAGCTTTCTTT.

The gene calls are TRBV30 and TRBJ1-1; 8 bases match TRBD1. The germline V gene encodes CDR1 GTSNPN and CDR2 SVGIG (reference sequence). The CDR3 is made up of 13 amino acids. V was clipped by 4 bases and J by 4 bases; unmatched bases: 5. In DNA, the CDR3 is TGTGCCTGGACAGGGGGCTTCGGCACTGAAGCTTTCTTT. This sequence encodes CAWTGGFGTEAFF. Full variable domain (missing parts from reference TRBV30 and TRBJ1-1): SQTIHQWPATLVQPVGSPLSLECTVEGTSNPNLYWYRQAAGRGLQLLFYSVGIGQISSEVPQNLSASRPQDRQFILSSKKLLLSDSGFYLCAWTGGFGTEAFFGQGTRLTVV.

The chain is built from TRBV19 and TRBJ1-6; no clear D. CDR3 length equals 11 residues. CDR1 is LNHDA and CDR2 is SQIVND in the germline V gene (reference sequence). Between the trimmed V and J ends, which lost 6 bases and 6 bases, there was a span of 3 bases. The CDR3 loop is CASSGNSPLHF. For the CDR3, the DNA is TGTGCCAGTAGCGGTAATTCACCCCTCCACTTT.

The chain employs TRBV4-1 and TRBJ1-2, with D perhaps matching TRBD1 (5 bases). The CDR3 has 14 amino acids. Trimming took 1 base from V and 5 from J, leaving 11 bases between them. Per the germline V gene, CDR1 is MGHRA and CDR2 is YSYEKL. The CDR3 nucleotides are TGCGCCAGCAGCCAAGTCGAAGGGGATTATGGCTACACCTTC. Translating it yields CASSQVEGDYGYTF.

V is TRBV30 and J is TRBJ2-7, with TRBD2 matching 7 bases. The junction had 12 bases not matched to a gene; V was cut back by 4 bases and J by 0 bases. The CDR3 spans 16 residues. CDR1 GTSNPN and CDR2 SVGIG come from the germline V gene (reference sequence). In DNA, the CDR3 is TGTGCCTGGACCCCTTGGGGGGGTGGAAACTCCTACGAGCAGTACTTC. Translation gives CAWTPWGGGNSYEQYF.

The genes are TRBV27 and TRBJ2-3; D is undetermined. The V and J ends lost 5 bases and 6 bases respectively, with 9 bases between them. The CDR3 has 12 amino acids. CDR1 is MNHEY and CDR2 is SMNVEV in the germline V gene (reference sequence). The CDR3, as DNA: TGTGCCAGCAGTGGGCCGTGGGATACGCAGTATTTT. Translation: CASSGPWDTQYF.